The present entry profiles one T cell receptor (beta chain) with its context. The antigen is unknown. This record belongs to a study of T cells after posttransplantation cyclophosphamide. Sequencing was performed with immunoSEQ multiplex PCR; in TCRdb, only in-frame clones are kept and a portion is missing. The top ten hold roughly 10% of the sample, which has thousands of clones, over 65% seen once. With V trimmed by 1 base and J by 4 bases, 4 bases remained unmatched. CDR3 size: 15 residues. From germline, CDR1 is SGDLS and CDR2 YYNGEE. Study-wide findings and caveats: Donor CD8+ memory clones often dominated recipient blood repertoires at later times.

J is TRBJ2-1 and V is TRBV9; 8 positions match TRBD2. This TCR was sampled from a woman aged 45-65 years in good health and a related stem cell transplant donor. The sequenced material came from CD8+ T cells sorted from PBMCs. The CDR3 loop is CASSVYAGGYNEQFF. Here the CDR3 DNA reads TGTGCCAGCAGCGTATATGCGGGGGGATACAATGAGCAGTTCTTC.